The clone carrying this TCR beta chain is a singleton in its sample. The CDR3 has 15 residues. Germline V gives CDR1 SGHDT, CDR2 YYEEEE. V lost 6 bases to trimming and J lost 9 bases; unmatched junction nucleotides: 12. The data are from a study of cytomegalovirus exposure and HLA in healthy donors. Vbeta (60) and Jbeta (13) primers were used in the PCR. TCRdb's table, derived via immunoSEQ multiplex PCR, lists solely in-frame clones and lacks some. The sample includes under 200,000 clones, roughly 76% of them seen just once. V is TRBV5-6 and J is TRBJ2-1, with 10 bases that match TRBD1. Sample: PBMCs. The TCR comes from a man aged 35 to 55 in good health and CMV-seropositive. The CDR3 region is CASISRDRGSGEQFF. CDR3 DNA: TGTGCCAGCATAAGCCGGGACAGGGGTTCAGGTGAGCAGTTCTTC.